This T cell receptor beta chain was sequenced in a study of blood T cells in healthy people across ages. V was trimmed by 2 bases and J by 4 bases, leaving 11 bases between them. The germline CDR1 and CDR2 sequences are MNHNS and SASEGT. CDR3 length equals 14 residues. A second about 7 to 11 cycle PCR used barcoded and J-beta primers. The template-switch adaptor was a 5' adaptor with 12 random nucleotides. It tagged each cDNA molecule. One entry per CDR3 protein results from TCRdb running MiXCR on the 5' RACE reads. The table includes approximately 690,000 distinct CDR3 sequences, roughly 50% detected once. Each sample provided at least 5 micrograms of extracted total RNA.

This receptor was taken from a man aged 60 to 75 in good health. The V gene is TRBV6-1, the J gene TRBJ2-5; D remains ambiguous. The source material was blood. The CDR3 DNA follows: TGTGCCAGCAGTGAAAGGCCCGAAGGAGAGACCCAGTACTTC. Translating gives CASSERPEGETQYF.